These 20 T cell receptor beta chains originate from one sample sequenced in a study of blood T cell repertoires in COVID-19. Profiled with immunoSEQ multiplex PCR; TCRdb holds only in-frame clones, not every one. The data hold 200,000 or so clones, with roughly 79% observed a single time. Sequencing was carried out using peripheral blood. The receptor source for this set is a human donor with acute or convalescent COVID-19. The donor label of this sample is uncertain.

The V and J genes are TRBV6-6 and TRBJ2-1, with 9 bases fitting TRBD1. Germline lookup yields CDR1 MNHNY and CDR2 SVGAGI (reference sequence). There are 15 residues in the CDR3. With V trimmed by 2 bases and J by 5 bases, 4 bases remained unmatched. The CDR3 nucleotides are TGTGCCAGCAGTTACACGGGACAGGGAAACAATGAGCAGTTCTTC. It codes for CASSYTGQGNNEQFF.

V usage is TRBV2 and J usage is TRBJ2-3; the match to TRBD1 covers 11 bases. The CDR3 length is 15 residues. With 5 bases clipped from V and 5 bases from J, the junction kept 6 bases outside the gene matches. CDR1 and CDR2 (germline): SNHLY, FYNNEI. The CDR3 loop is CASSLGQGALDTQYF. As DNA, the CDR3 is TGTGCCAGCAGTTTAGGACAGGGGGCGTTAGATACGCAGTATTTT.

This chain connects TRBV12-2 to TRBJ2-1; whether TRBD2, the table's D call, matches the DNA was not checked. TRBV12-2 is noted as a pseudogene. This CDR3 comprises 16 residues. CDR3 DNA sequence: TGTGCAAGTCGCCCACGACTAGCGGGACAATACAATGAGCAGTTCTTC. This encodes CASRPRLAGQYNEQFF.

This chain joins TRBV6-5 and TRBJ1-1, with D maybe TRBD1 (5 bases). The CDR3 sequence is 14 residues long. CDR1 is MNHEY and CDR2 is SVGAGI in the germline V gene. Trimming shortened V by 6 bases and J by 5 bases, and 16 bases separated the two germline ends. CDR3 nucleotide sequence: TGTGCCAGCAGGTTCGGGACTCGGGGAACTGAAGCTTTCTTT. Residues: CASRFGTRGTEAFF.

V is TRBV5-6 and J is TRBJ2-1; D not certain. Trimming removed 1 base from V and 6 bases from J, with 8 bases in between. Germline values: CDR1 SGHDT, CDR2 YYEEEE. The length of the CDR3 is 13 residues. CDR3 in amino acids: CASSLIVGNEQFF. The CDR3 DNA follows: TGTGCCAGCAGCTTGATAGTCGGCAATGAGCAGTTCTTC.

CDR3 in DNA: TGCGCCAGCAGCCAAGGGGGAGGGACAGGGCCCAGCCAGGAGACCCAGTACTTC. Translation gives CASSQGGGTGPSQETQYF. The chain employs TRBV4-1 and TRBJ2-5, with 9 bases lining up with TRBD1. Losses at the gene ends were 1 base for V and 5 bases for J; bases not matched to a gene: 14. CDR1 MGHRA and CDR2 YSYEKL come from the germline V gene. This CDR3 is 18 amino acids long.

The chain has TRBV6-6 and TRBJ2-1; 12 positions agree with TRBD2. This CDR3 is built from 18 residues. V lost 5 bases, J lost 1 base, and 9 bases stayed unmatched. Germline CDR1 MNHNY, CDR2 SVGAGI (reference sequence). CDR3 loop: CASSPPGLAGASYNEQFF. DNA of the CDR3: TGTGCCAGCAGTCCACCGGGACTAGCGGGTGCTTCCTACAATGAGCAGTTCTTC.

Only one count was recorded for this clone. The rearrangement uses TRBV7-3 and TRBJ2-4, with a tentative D call TRBD2 (7 bases). Germline values: CDR1 SGHTA, CDR2 FQGTGA. This CDR3 comprises 17 residues. Between the trimmed V and J ends, which lost 2 bases and 8 bases, there was a span of 22 bases. The CDR3 DNA reads TGTGCCAGCAGCTTATGGGGCGGGGGCCCGGGAGGAGACATTCAGTACTTC. Its protein is CASSLWGGGPGGDIQYF.

The chain is built from TRBV12-3 or TRBV12-4 and TRBJ2-1; 7 bases align to TRBD1. V dropped 6 bases and J dropped 7; count of bases not matched to a gene: 6. CDR3 length equals 13 residues. In DNA form, the CDR3 reads TGTGCCAGCAGCCTGGGACAGCCAAATGAGCAGTTCTTC. Protein sequence: CASSLGQPNEQFF.

Concerning this clone itself: Other DNA sequences in this specimen translate into the identical CDR3. The chain employs TRBV9 and TRBJ1-2; 7 positions match TRBD1. The CDR3 runs to 15 residues. The germline gives CDR1 SGDLS, CDR2 YYNGEE. V was clipped by 0 bases and J by 2 bases; unmatched bases: 4. The CDR3 sequence is CASSVEGRGNYGYTF. CDR3 nucleotide sequence: TGTGCCAGCAGCGTAGAGGGCAGGGGGAACTATGGCTACACCTTC.

The chain links TRBV6-1 to TRBJ1-5; weak D call: TRBD1 (6 bases). Trimming took 5 bases from V and 0 from J, leaving 8 bases between them. The CDR3 totals 14 residues. Germline assignment: CDR1 MNHNS and CDR2 SASEGT. CDR3 sequence: CASSQGFSNQPQHF. CDR3 bases: TGTGCCAGCAGTCAGGGGTTTAGCAATCAGCCCCAGCATTTT.

The J gene is TRBJ1-5, the V gene TRBV6-6; D perhaps matches TRBD1 (6 bases). With 5 bases removed from V and 7 bases from J, the gap between germline ends came to 24 bases. The germline CDR1 and CDR2 sequences are MNHNY and SVGAGI (reference sequence). The CDR3 spans 17 residues. In DNA form, the CDR3 reads TGTGCCAGCAGTCCCCGCGGGGGCGCGGGTCAATGGCAGCCCCAGCATTTT. Translating gives CASSPRGGAGQWQPQHF.

Only one count was recorded for this clone. The rearrangement links TRBV7-9 to TRBJ2-1; D not certain. CDR1 SEHNR and CDR2 FQNEAQ come from the germline V gene (reference sequence). The V and J ends lost 5 bases and 7 bases respectively, with 15 bases between them. The CDR3 is made up of 14 amino acids. CDR3 bases: TGTGCCAGCAGCCCGGCGGCTAGATATAATGAGCAGTTCTTC. Its protein is CASSPAARYNEQFF.

The sample holds one count of this clone. The rearrangement links TRBV7-2 to TRBJ2-1, with 7 bases matching TRBD2. Germline V gives CDR1 SGHTA, CDR2 FQGNSA. V lost 0 bases, J lost 6 bases, and 5 bases stayed unmatched. The CDR3 loop spans 15 amino acids. The CDR3, as DNA: TGTGCCAGCAGCTTAGCAGGCACTAGCGTCAATGAGCAGTTCTTC. As protein: CASSLAGTSVNEQFF. The whole variable domain, remainder taken from reference TRBV7-2 and TRBJ2-1, is GAGVSQSPSNKVTEKGKDVELRCDPISGHTALYWYRQSLGQGLEFLIYFQGNSAPDKSGLPSDRFSAERTGGSVSTLTIQRTQQEDSAVYLCASSLAGTSVNEQFFGPGTRLTVL.

The V and J genes are TRBV24-1 and TRBJ1-1, with TRBD1 matching 8 bases. CDR1 KGHDR and CDR2 SFDVKD come from the germline V gene. CDR3 length equals 15 residues. Unmatched junction bases numbered 4, after V lost 0 bases and J lost 5 bases. Here the CDR3 DNA reads TGTGCCACCAGTGATTTGTACCGGACAGGGACTGAAGCTTTCTTT. Translated, it gives CATSDLYRTGTEAFF.

The chain links TRBV6-5 to TRBJ2-7, with a tentative D call TRBD2 (6 bases). Trimming took 0 bases from V and 4 from J, leaving 10 bases between them. CDR1 MNHEY and CDR2 SVGAGI come from the germline V gene. The CDR3 extends over 14 amino acids. For the CDR3, the DNA is TGTGCCAGCAGTTACTCGATGGCGGGGTACGAGCAGTACTTC. It is translated as CASSYSMAGYEQYF.

The chain has TRBV6-1 and TRBJ1-2; D is perhaps TRBD1 (6 bases). Trimming took 3 bases from V and 2 from J, leaving 10 bases between them. The germline CDR1 and CDR2 sequences are MNHNS and SASEGT. This CDR3 is 14 amino acids long. The CDR3 reads CASSEDSLNYGYTF. The DNA for the CDR3 is TGTGCCAGCAGTGAGGACAGCTTAAACTATGGCTACACCTTC.

The J gene is TRBJ1-2, the V gene TRBV18; D gene ambiguous. CDR3 length equals 15 residues. Germline lookup yields CDR1 KGHSH and CDR2 LQKENI. Between the trimmed V and J ends, which lost 2 bases and 0 bases, there was a span of 10 bases. CDR3 loop: CASSPATVANYGYTF. The DNA for the CDR3 is TGTGCCAGCTCACCAGCCACGGTCGCTAACTATGGCTACACCTTC.

The gene calls are TRBV7-3 and TRBJ1-2; D unresolved. The CDR3 is 14 residues long. Germline CDR1 SGHTA, CDR2 FQGTGA. The germline V and J ends were trimmed by 5 bases and 4 bases, with 14 bases remaining between them. In DNA, the CDR3 is TGTGCCAGCAGCCCCTACGGAGCTGCCTATGGCTACACCTTC. Its translation: CASSPYGAAYGYTF.

The chain joins TRBV29-1 to TRBJ2-2; weak D call: TRBD1 (6 bases). The V end lost 6 bases, the J end lost 4 bases, and 15 bases lay between the germline ends. There are 14 residues in the CDR3. CDR1 is SQVTM, CDR2 ANQGSEA, per germline. The DNA for the CDR3 is TGCAGCGTGAGGGTGGGGGCGAGCACCGGGGAGCTGTTTTTT. Translated: CSVRVGASTGELFF.